These 17 T cell receptor beta chains were sequenced from one sample in a study of T cell responses to AZD1222 COVID-19 vaccine. Data came from immunoSEQ multiplex PCR; TCRdb stores just in-frame clones and leaves some out. This table holds approximately 130,000 clones, approximately 90% found once. This specimen consisted of peripheral blood, obtained 28 days after the second dose of the MenACWY control vaccine. The receptors originated from an adult who received the MenACWY meningococcal vaccine as a control.

The chain links TRBV3-1 (or the pseudogene TRBV3-2) to TRBJ2-7, with D perhaps matching TRBD1 or TRBD2 (5 bases each). Looked up from germline, CDR1 is LGHDT and CDR2 is YNNKEL (reference sequence). This CDR3 comprises 15 residues. V was trimmed by 3 bases and J by 6 bases, leaving 18 bases between them. The CDR3 protein is CASSQTRARGFEQYV. The DNA for the CDR3 is TGTGCCAGCAGCCAGACCCGGGCCCGGGGCTTCGAGCAGTACGTC.

The gene calls are TRBV2 and TRBJ1-3; D remains ambiguous. V lost 0 bases, J lost 3 bases, and 9 bases lay in between. The CDR3 has 15 amino acids. Germline lookup yields CDR1 SNHLY and CDR2 FYNNEI. CDR3 DNA: TGTGCCAGCAGTGAAGCGAGGGCAGGTGGAAACACCATATATTTT. Translated, it gives CASSEARAGGNTIYF.

The rearrangement links TRBV18 to TRBJ2-3; the D is unclear. The length of the CDR3 is 11 residues. Germline V gene sequence: CDR1 KGHSH, CDR2 LQKENI. V dropped 8 bases and J dropped 5 bases, with 8 bases sitting between them. Here the CDR3 DNA reads TGTGCCAGCCAAGATGGAGATACGCAGTATTTT. Encoded protein: CASQDGDTQYF.

V and J are TRBV7-8 and TRBJ1-5, with D unclear. Per the germline V gene, CDR1 is SGHVS and CDR2 is FQNEAQ. The CDR3 has 12 residues. The V and J ends lost 1 base and 5 bases respectively, with 3 bases between them. The CDR3 DNA is TGTGCCAGCAGCTTAGGCCATCAGCCCCAGCATTTT. Protein: CASSLGHQPQHF.

V usage is TRBV10-3 and J usage is TRBJ2-7; weak D call: TRBD1 (5 bases). CDR3 length: 15 residues. V was shortened by 6 bases and J by 3 bases, with 18 bases between the two germline ends. Germline-derived CDR1 and CDR2 are ENHRY and SYGVKD. The CDR3 nucleotides read TGTGCCATCAGCGCCGGTCGCAGGGCGGACTACGAGCAGTACGTC. Translation gives CAISAGRRADYEQYV.

The chain uses TRBV12-1 and TRBJ2-2; the table calls TRBD2, which could not be checked here. TRBV12-1 is a recognized pseudogene. CDR3 length equals 18 residues. In DNA, the CDR3 is TGTGCCAGCTTACCGGCCCCCGACTACGCCGTAAACACCGGGGAGCTGTTTTTT. This encodes CASLPAPDYAVNTGELFF.

The rearrangement joins TRBV5-5 to TRBJ1-1; D unclear. The CDR3 runs 14 residues. Trimming removed 0 bases at V and 10 bases at J, with 16 bases between. Per germline, CDR1 SGHKS and CDR2 YYEKEE (reference sequence). The CDR3 reads CASSLDPDTKGAFF. DNA of the CDR3: TGTGCCAGCAGCTTGGATCCAGACACCAAGGGAGCTTTCTTT. Using reference TRBV5-5 and TRBJ1-1 for the parts outside the CDR3, the full variable domain is DAGVTQSPTHLIKTRGQQVTLRCSPISGHKSVSWYQQVLGQGPQFIFQYYEKEERGRGNFPDRFSARQFPNYSSELNVNALLLGDSALYLCASSLDPDTKGAFFGQGTRLTVV.

The V and J genes are TRBV29-1 and TRBJ2-3; D perhaps matches TRBD2 (5 bases). The CDR3 totals 16 residues. With 5 bases removed from V and 4 bases from J, the gap between germline ends came to 22 bases. Germline CDR1 is SQVTM and CDR2 is ANQGSEA. The CDR3 nucleotides are TGCAGCGTTTGGGCAGCGGTGGGATATTTGTCAGATACGCAGTATTTT. Translated, it gives CSVWAAVGYLSDTQYF.

The chain couples TRBV6-7 to TRBJ2-7; D gene unclear. TRBV6-7 is labeled an ORF, and its function is uncertain. Trimming took off 4 bases at V and 2 bases at J, with 9 bases between the two ends. There are 13 residues in the CDR3. The chain's CDR3 is CASSLGKPYEQYF. DNA of the CDR3: TGTGCCAGCAGTTTAGGCAAGCCCTACGAGCAGTACTTC.

This clone was counted once. V gene TRBV4-2 combines with J gene TRBJ2-2; perhaps TRBD1 as D (6 bases). CDR1 and CDR2 from the germline V gene are LGHNA and YNFKEQ. V lost 1 base and J lost 4, with 10 bases in between. CDR3 size: 15 residues. In DNA form, the CDR3 reads TGTGCCAGCAGCCAAGTACAGGGCGCCACCGGGGAGCTGTTTTTT. As protein: CASSQVQGATGELFF.

This clone was detected only once. The rearrangement joins TRBV18 to TRBJ1-5, with 9 bases matching TRBD1. The CDR3 covers 15 residues. Trimming took 3 bases from V and 6 from J; bases not matched to a gene: 6. Germline V CDR1 and CDR2: KGHSH, LQKENI. The CDR3 DNA is TGTGCCAGCTCACCGTGGACAGGGGAGGGTCAGCCCCAGCATTTT. Protein product: CASSPWTGEGQPQHF.

The CDR3 loop reads CASSYEGQGLFEQYF. The CDR3 DNA reads as TGTGCCAGCAGTTACGAGGGACAGGGCCTTTTCGAGCAGTACTTC. The chain is built from TRBV28 and TRBJ2-7, with TRBD1 matching over 9 bases. Germline CDR1 reads MDHEN; CDR2 reads SYDVKM. CDR3 length: 15 residues. V was clipped by 4 bases and J by 6 bases; unmatched bases: 10.

This clone was seen just once. The V and J genes are TRBV9 and TRBJ1-4, with a possible D match to TRBD1 (6 bases). The V and J ends lost 0 bases and 7 bases respectively, with 10 bases between them. The CDR3 runs 14 residues. CDR1 SGDLS and CDR2 YYNGEE come from the germline V gene. Here the CDR3 reads CASSVAGAREKLFF. The DNA of the CDR3 is TGTGCCAGCAGCGTAGCGGGGGCGCGTGAAAAACTGTTTTTT.

Here the CDR3 DNA reads TGTGCCAGCACTAAGGGGCAGGGGATCTACGAGCAGTACTTC. Protein: CASTKGQGIYEQYF. The chain couples TRBV6-5 to TRBJ2-7, with D possibly TRBD1 on 6 matching bases. The CDR3 runs 14 residues. CDR1 MNHEY and CDR2 SVGAGI come from the germline V gene. The V end was cut by 7 bases, the J end by 3 bases, with 16 bases between.

The genes are TRBV7-2 and TRBJ2-5; D is uncertain. In germline, CDR1 is SGHTA, CDR2 FQGNSA. Between the trimmed V and J ends, which lost 3 bases and 1 base, there was a span of 6 bases. The CDR3 has 13 residues. The CDR3 bases are TGTGCCAGCAGCTTTCAGTTCCAAGAGACCCAGTACTTC. Its protein product is CASSFQFQETQYF.

For the CDR3, the DNA is TGTGCCAGCTCACTTCAACCCGTACTAGCGGGGAACACCGGGGAGCTGTTTTTT. It translates to CASSLQPVLAGNTGELFF. This sequence joins TRBV18 and TRBJ2-2; 9 bases align to TRBD2. Trimming at V came to 4 bases and at J to 1 base, leaving 10 bases not matched to a gene. The CDR3 runs 18 residues. Germline V gives CDR1 KGHSH, CDR2 LQKENI.

The table lists this clone with a count of one. This rearrangement joins TRBV6-5 to TRBJ2-7, with a possible D match to TRBD2 (6 bases). V lost 6 bases to trimming and J lost 9 bases, with 12 bases between them. The germline gives CDR1 MNHEY, CDR2 SVGAGI. The CDR3 spans 11 residues. The DNA for the CDR3 is TGTGCCAGCAGCTCCGGACTAACGCAGTACTTC. It yields the protein CASSSGLTQYF.